This T cell receptor beta chain was found in a study of shared clonotypes between healthy human individuals. Overall study results and limits: Naive CD4 clonotypes overlapped across a handful of donors at approximately 5.3%.

Using immunoSEQ multiplex PCR, the repertoire was profiled, and TCRdb retains in-frame clones only, with some absent. Counted here are some 2,500,000 clones, over 85% occurring once; the ten biggest clones make up 0.36%. As concerns this clone: What it binds is not known.

The CDR3 loop spans 13 amino acids. Trimming stripped 5 bases from V and 9 bases from J, with 11 bases between. The germline gives CDR1 SGHVS, CDR2 FQNEAQ. This chain joins TRBV7-8 and TRBJ1-6; D call uncertain. This receptor was identified in a young man in good health. Some clones in this sample may be carry-over from other donors' samples. What was sequenced was naive CD4+ T cells from PBMCs. Subset described: CD45RA+ positively selected. The chain's CDR3 is CASSLDRVSPLHF. The DNA of the CDR3 is TGTGCCAGCAGCCTCGATCGGGTTTCACCCCTCCACTTT.